This TCR beta chain was profiled in a study of blood T cell repertoires in COVID-19. At the level of the study: Sites in the United States, Italy and Spain provided acute and convalescent COVID-19 samples. T cells, B-cell-depleted T cells, or PBMCs supplied cDNA or gDNA.

Deletions cut 2 bases from V and 2 bases from J, with 10 bases between. This CDR3 contains 14 residues. In germline, CDR1 is MNHEY, CDR2 SVGEGT. Original processing methods: By means of reference gene primer amplification, nucleated cell counts were estimated. Profiled with immunoSEQ multiplex PCR; TCRdb holds only in-frame clones, not every one. V and J calls and clone size are given by that table; D and trimming were obtained from the DNA. The sample yields 200,000 to 250,000 clones, 82% seen once. The sequence was obtained from a woman between 18 and 30 years old with acute or convalescent COVID-19. The sample comprised peripheral blood. The chain links TRBV6-2 or TRBV6-3 to TRBJ2-7, with D possibly being TRBD2 (6 bases). CDR3 loop: CASSYLRGTYEQYF. For the CDR3, the DNA is TGTGCCAGCAGTTACCTCCGGGGGACCTACGAGCAGTACTTC.